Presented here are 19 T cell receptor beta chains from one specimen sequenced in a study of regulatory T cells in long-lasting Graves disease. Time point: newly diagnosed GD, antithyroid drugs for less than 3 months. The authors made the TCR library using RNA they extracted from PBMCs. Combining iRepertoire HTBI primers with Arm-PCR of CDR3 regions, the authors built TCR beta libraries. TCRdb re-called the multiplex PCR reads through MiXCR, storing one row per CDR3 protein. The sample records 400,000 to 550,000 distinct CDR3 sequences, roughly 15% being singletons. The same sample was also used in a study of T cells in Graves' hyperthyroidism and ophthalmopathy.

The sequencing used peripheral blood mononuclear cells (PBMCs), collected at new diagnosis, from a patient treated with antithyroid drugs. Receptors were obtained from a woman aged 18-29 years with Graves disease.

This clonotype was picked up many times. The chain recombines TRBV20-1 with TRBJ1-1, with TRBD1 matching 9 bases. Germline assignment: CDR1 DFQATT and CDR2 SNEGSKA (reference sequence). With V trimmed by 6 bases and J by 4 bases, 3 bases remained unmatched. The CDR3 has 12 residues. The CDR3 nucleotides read TGCAGTGCATTGACAGGGGGCACTGAAGCTTTCTTT. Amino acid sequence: CSALTGGTEAFF.

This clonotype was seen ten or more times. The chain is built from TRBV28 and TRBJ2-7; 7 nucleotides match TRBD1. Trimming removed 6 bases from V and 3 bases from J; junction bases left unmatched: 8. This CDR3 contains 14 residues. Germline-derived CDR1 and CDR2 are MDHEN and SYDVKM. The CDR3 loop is CASRSGTVLYEQYF. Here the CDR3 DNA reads TGTGCCAGCAGGAGTGGGACAGTCCTCTACGAGCAGTACTTC.

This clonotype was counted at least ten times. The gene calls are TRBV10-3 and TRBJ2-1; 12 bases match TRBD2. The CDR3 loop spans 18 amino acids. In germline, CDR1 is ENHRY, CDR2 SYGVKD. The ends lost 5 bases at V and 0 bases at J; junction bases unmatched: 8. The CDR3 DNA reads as TGTGCCATCAGTTACTCCACTAGCGGGAGGTTCTCCTACAATGAGCAGTTCTTC. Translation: CAISYSTSGRFSYNEQFF.

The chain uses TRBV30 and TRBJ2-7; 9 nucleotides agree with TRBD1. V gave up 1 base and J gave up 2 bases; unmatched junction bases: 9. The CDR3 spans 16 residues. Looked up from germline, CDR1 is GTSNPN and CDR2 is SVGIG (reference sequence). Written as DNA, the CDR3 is TGTGCCTGGAGTGGAGGAGTGGGACAGGGCCCCTACGAGCAGTACTTC. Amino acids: CAWSGGVGQGPYEQYF.

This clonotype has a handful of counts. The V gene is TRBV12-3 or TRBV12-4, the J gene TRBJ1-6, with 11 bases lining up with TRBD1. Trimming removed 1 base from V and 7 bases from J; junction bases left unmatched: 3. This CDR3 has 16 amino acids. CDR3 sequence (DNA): TGTGCCAGCAGTTTAGGGCGGACAGGGGGCAATTCACCCCTCCACTTT. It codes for CASSLGRTGGNSPLHF.

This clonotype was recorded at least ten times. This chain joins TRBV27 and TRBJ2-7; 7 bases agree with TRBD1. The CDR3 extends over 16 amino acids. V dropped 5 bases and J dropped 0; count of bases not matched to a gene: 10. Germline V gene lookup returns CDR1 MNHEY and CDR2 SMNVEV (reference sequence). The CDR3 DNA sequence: TGTGCCAGCAGTCCCACGGTGAAGGGGGCCTCCTACGAGCAGTACTTC. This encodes CASSPTVKGASYEQYF.

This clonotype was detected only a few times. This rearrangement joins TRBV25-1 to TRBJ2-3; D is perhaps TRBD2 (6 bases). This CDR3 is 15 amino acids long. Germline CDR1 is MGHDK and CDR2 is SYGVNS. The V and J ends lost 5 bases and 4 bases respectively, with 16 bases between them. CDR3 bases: TGTGCCAGCAGTCCAGGCGAGGGGAGGCCAGATACGCAGTATTTT. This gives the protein CASSPGEGRPDTQYF.

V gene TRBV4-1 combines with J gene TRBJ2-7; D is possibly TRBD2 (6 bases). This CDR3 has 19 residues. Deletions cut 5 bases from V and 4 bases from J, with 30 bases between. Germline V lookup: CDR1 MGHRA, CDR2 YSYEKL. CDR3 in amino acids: CASSKGFGQLGEVMYEQYF. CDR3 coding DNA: TGCGCCAGCAGCAAAGGGTTCGGTCAGCTGGGGGAGGTGATGTACGAGCAGTACTTC.

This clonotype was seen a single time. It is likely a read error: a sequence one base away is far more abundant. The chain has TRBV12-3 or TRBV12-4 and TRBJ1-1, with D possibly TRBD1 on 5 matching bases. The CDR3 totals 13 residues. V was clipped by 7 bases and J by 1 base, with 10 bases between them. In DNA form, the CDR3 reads TGTGCCAGCAATCGGGGCCCGAACACTGAAGCTTTCTTT. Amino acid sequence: CASNRGPNTEAFF.

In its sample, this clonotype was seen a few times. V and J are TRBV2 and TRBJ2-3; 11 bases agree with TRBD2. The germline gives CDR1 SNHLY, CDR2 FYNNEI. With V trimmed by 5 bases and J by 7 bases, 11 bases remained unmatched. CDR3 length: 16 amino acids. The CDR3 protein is CASSLGTSGGTNTQYF. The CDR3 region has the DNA TGTGCCAGCAGTCTCGGGACTAGCGGCGGCACGAATACGCAGTATTTT. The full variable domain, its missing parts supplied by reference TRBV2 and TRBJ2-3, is EPEVTQTPSHQVTQMGQEVILRCVPISNHLYFYWYRQILGQKVEFLVSFYNNEISEKSEIFDDQFSVERPDGSNFTLKIRSTKLEDSAMYFCASSLGTSGGTNTQYFGPGTRLTVL.

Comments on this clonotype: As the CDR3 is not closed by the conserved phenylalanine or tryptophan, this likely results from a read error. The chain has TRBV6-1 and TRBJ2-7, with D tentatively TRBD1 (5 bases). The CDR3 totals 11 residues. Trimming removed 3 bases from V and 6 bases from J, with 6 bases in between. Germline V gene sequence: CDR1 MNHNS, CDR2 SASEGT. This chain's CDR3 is CASSEGREQYL. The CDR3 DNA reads TGTGCCAGCAGTGAGGGGCGCGAGCAGTACCTC.

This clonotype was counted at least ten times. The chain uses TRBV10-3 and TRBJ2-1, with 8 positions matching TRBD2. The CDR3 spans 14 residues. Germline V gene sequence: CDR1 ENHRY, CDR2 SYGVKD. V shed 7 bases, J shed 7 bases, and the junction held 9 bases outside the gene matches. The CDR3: CAINREGRVNEQFF. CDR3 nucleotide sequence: TGTGCCATCAATCGGGAGGGCCGAGTTAATGAGCAGTTCTTC.

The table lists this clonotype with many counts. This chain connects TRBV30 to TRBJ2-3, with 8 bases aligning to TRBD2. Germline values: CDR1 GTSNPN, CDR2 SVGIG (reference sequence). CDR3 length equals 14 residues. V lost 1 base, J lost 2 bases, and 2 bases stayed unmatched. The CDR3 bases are TGTGCCTGGAGTGCTAGCGGGCTCACAGATACGCAGTATTTT. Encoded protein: CAWSASGLTDTQYF.

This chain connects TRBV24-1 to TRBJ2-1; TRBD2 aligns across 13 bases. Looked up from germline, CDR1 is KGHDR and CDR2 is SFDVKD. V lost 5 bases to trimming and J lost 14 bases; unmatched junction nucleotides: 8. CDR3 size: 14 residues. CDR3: CATSGLAGGGGKFF. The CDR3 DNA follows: TGTGCCACCAGTGGACTAGCGGGAGGAGGTGGGAAGTTCTTC.

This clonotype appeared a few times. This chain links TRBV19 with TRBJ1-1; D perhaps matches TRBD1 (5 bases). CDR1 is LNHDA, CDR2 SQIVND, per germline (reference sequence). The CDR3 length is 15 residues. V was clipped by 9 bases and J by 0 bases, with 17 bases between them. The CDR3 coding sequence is TGTGCCAGCGATCCGAGGGGCCTAATGAACACTGAAGCTTTCTTT. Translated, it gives CASDPRGLMNTEAFF.

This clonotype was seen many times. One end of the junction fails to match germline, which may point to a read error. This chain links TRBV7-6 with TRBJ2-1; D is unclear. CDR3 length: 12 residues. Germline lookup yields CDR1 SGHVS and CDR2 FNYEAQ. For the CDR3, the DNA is TGTGCCAGCAGCTTAGCGTACACTGAGCAGTTCTTC. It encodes CASSLAYTEQFF.

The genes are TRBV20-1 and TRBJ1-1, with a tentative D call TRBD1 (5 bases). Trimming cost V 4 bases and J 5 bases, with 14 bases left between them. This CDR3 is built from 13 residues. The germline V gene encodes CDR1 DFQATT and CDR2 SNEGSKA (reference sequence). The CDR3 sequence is CSAKGPGATEAFF. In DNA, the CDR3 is TGCAGTGCTAAGGGCCCCGGGGCTACTGAAGCTTTCTTT.

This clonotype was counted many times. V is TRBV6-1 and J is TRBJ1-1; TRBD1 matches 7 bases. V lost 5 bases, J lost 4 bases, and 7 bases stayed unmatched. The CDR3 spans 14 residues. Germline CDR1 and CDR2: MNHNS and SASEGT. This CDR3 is CASSQYRGVTEAFF. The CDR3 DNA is TGTGCCAGCAGTCAGTACAGGGGTGTCACTGAAGCTTTCTTT.

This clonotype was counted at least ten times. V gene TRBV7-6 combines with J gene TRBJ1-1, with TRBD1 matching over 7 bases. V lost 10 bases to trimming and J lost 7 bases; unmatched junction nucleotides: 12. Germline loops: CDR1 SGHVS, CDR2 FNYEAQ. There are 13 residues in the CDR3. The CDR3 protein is CATADREDHEAFF. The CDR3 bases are TGTGCCACCGCCGACAGGGAGGATCATGAAGCTTTCTTT.